This is a list of T cell receptor beta chains from one sample in a study of cytomegalovirus exposure and HLA in healthy donors. Profiled with immunoSEQ multiplex PCR; TCRdb holds only in-frame clones, not every one. The sample carries some 150,000 clones, around nine tenths recorded once. The sequencing input was PBMCs. The source of these receptors is a woman in her twenties or thirties in good health and CMV-seronegative. The CDR3 runs from the conserved cysteine through the conserved F or W. Each record gives: clone size, D gene, V gene, J gene, CDR3 DNA, CDR3 protein. The D gene is left open where the match is weak. Size is stated for part of the rows, as once, few or many counts, or as a class when the clone is expanded.

>-|-|TRBV30|TRBJ2-7
TGTGCCTGGGAAGTAGGGGTCTCTGACGAGCAGTACTTC
CAWEVGVSDEQYF
>-|-|TRBV5-1|TRBJ1-2
TGCGCCAGCAGCTTGGACGCGGGTTCTAGGGGCTACACCTTC
CASSLDAGSRGYTF
>-|TRBD1|TRBV5-1|TRBJ2-5
TGCGCCAGCAGCTTGGGGTCCGGGACAGGGGATAGGGAGACCCAGTACTTC
CASSLGSGTGDRETQYF
>-|-|TRBV7-9|TRBJ2-5
TGTGCCAGCAGCTTAACGAAGGGGGGGCACCGAGAGACCCAGTACTTC
CASSLTKGGHRETQYF
>-|TRBD2|TRBV5-1|TRBJ2-1
TGCGCCAGTGGGCGGGGGGCCCTACAGTACAATGAGCAGTTCTTC
CASGRGALQYNEQFF
>-|-|TRBV30|TRBJ1-5
TGTGCCTGGAGTACGGGGTTTAGCAATCAGCCCCAGCATTTT
CAWSTGFSNQPQHF
>once|-|TRBV5-1|TRBJ2-7
TGCGCCAGCAGCCCAGCGGGTTCCTACGAGCAGTACTTC
CASSPAGSYEQYF
>-|TRBD2|TRBV9|TRBJ2-2
TGTGCCAGCAGCGTCGGGGGGGCGACCGGGGAGCTGTTTTTT
CASSVGGATGELFF
>-|TRBD1|TRBV27|TRBJ1-2
TGTGCCAGCAGTTGGGGGCAGGGGGCCGGCTACACCTTC
CASSWGQGAGYTF
>-|TRBD1|TRBV11-2|TRBJ1-1
TGTGCCAGCAGCCAAGGGACAGTACTAGAAGCTTTCTTT
CASSQGTVLEAFF
>-|TRBD2|TRBV11-2|TRBJ2-1
TGTGCCAGCAGCCCCGGGACTAGCGAGTACAATGAGCAGTTCTTC
CASSPGTSEYNEQFF
>-|-|TRBV29-1|TRBJ2-5
TGCAGCGTTGAACGGAGGCTAAGGGAGACCCAGTACTTC
CSVERRLRETQYF
>-|-|TRBV6-1|TRBJ1-6
TGTGCCAGTAGTGATTCGGTGCCAGGCAGCTCCTATAATTCACCCCTCCACTTT
CASSDSVPGSSYNSPLHF
>once|TRBD1|TRBV15|TRBJ1-2
TGTGCCACCAGCAGAGTCCAGGACAGGGGAAACTATGGCTACACCTTC
CATSRVQDRGNYGYTF
>-|-|TRBV7-9|TRBJ2-7
TGTGCTAGCAGCTTGGACAGCATGTTCCACGAGCAGTACTTC
CASSLDSMFHEQYF
>-|-|TRBV6-5|TRBJ2-7
TGTGCCAGCCTCCGGGGTCGGGGGGCTTACGAGCAGTACTTC
CASLRGRGAYEQYF
>once|TRBD1|TRBV28|TRBJ1-2
TGTGCCAGCAGTTTTGTGGGGTGGGGTAGGGACAGCTATGGCTACACCTTC
CASSFVGWGRDSYGYTF
>-|TRBD2|TRBV19|TRBJ2-2
TGTGCCAGTAGTATCATTTTAGCGGGGGCGAACACCGGGGAGCTGTTTTTT
CASSIILAGANTGELFF
>-|-|TRBV9|TRBJ2-1
TGTGCCAGCAGCGTAGCCTCCGGCCCTGTGGGGCGTGGCTACAATGAGCAGTTCTTC
CASSVASGPVGRGYNEQFF
>few|TRBD1|TRBV10-3|TRBJ1-5
TGTGCCATCAGTCTCGGACAGGGGGATCAGCCCCAGCATTTT
CAISLGQGDQPQHF
>-|-|TRBV28|TRBJ1-1
TGTGCCAGCATGAGCGGAGCACTCATGAACACTGAAGCTTTCTTT
CASMSGALMNTEAFF
>-|TRBD2|TRBV5-1|TRBJ2-3
TGCGCCAGCACGGCGGGAGGGAGTTCAGCAGATACGCAGTATTTT
CASTAGGSSADTQYF
>-|TRBD2|TRBV27|TRBJ2-2
TGTGCCAGCAGGTGGGCGGGAGGGCTGTACGGGGAGCTGTTTTTT
CASRWAGGLYGELFF
>once|TRBD1|TRBV5-1|TRBJ2-5
TGCGCCAGCAGCGACGACAGGGGGCGAGAGACCCAGTACTTC
CASSDDRGRETQYF
>-|TRBD1|TRBV12-5|TRBJ1-5
TGTGCTAGTGGTTTGGTCTTGGGACAGACTTATAGCAATCAGCCCCAGCATTTT
CASGLVLGQTYSNQPQHF
>-|-|TRBV6-1|TRBJ1-2
TGTGCCAGCGGACAGAGGGGCTACACCTTC
CASGQRGYTF
>-|-|TRBV7-9|TRBJ1-1
TGTGCCAGCAGCCCCAAGGGTCGGGGGGAGAACACTGAAGCTTTCTTT
CASSPKGRGENTEAFF